This paragraph reports one T cell receptor beta chain. The antigen remains undetermined. A read error is the likely source, as a far larger clone sits one nucleotide away. Within the sample, other DNA sequences also encode this same CDR3. Germline V lookup: CDR1 SGHNT, CDR2 YYREEE (reference sequence). The CDR3 length is 15 residues. V lost 4 bases and J lost 2, with 14 bases in between. Treatment defined: treatment-naive control, cytoreductive nephrectomy. The patient's renal cell carcinoma had clear cell pathology. Control tumors came from 4 females and about a dozen males, aged 40 to 82. The repertoire was sequenced with immunoSEQ multiplex PCR; TCRdb's copy has only in-frame clones and lacks some. The repertoire holds approximately 9,800 clones, with 55% to 70% as singletons. This specimen belongs to a study of radiation and T cells in renal cell carcinoma. The study's findings and limits: Compared with controls, irradiated tumors had more, larger dominant CDR3 motifs. Tumor samples were small regions of approximately 0.9 g.

The material sequenced was tumor tissue, taken from a patient whose treatment was nephrectomy without radiotherapy. This rearrangement joins TRBV5-4 to TRBJ2-3, with D possibly matching TRBD1 (5 bases). The source is a man in his 60s with renal cell carcinoma. CDR3 nucleotides: TGTGCCAGCAGCCAAGGGGTCGGCGACACAGATACGCAGTATTTT. Amino acids: CASSQGVGDTDTQYF.